This entry is about one T cell receptor (beta chain). The sample belongs to a study of blood T cell repertoires in COVID-19. Turning to the study itself: Samples came from the United States, Italy and Spain, spanning acute and convalescent COVID-19.

This CDR3 is built from 15 residues. Germline-derived CDR1 and CDR2 are MDHEN and SYDVKM. The V end was cut by 4 bases, the J end by 0 bases, with 12 bases between. Clones were read by immunoSEQ multiplex PCR, and TCRdb kept only the in-frame ones, dropping some. Of some 250,000 clones in the sample, approximately 86% were seen once. The sequence derives from a woman aged 55-75 years with COVID-19, enrolled during active disease. Sequenced material: peripheral blood. This chain links TRBV28 with TRBJ1-1; TRBD1 might be the D (6 bases). The CDR3 loop reads CASSSPGGLNTEAFF. In DNA form, the CDR3 reads TGTGCCAGCAGTTCGCCCGGGGGGCTGAACACTGAAGCTTTCTTT. The full variable domain, with the rest looked up from reference TRBV28 and TRBJ1-1, is DVKVTQSSRYLVKRTGEKVFLECVQDMDHENMFWYRQDPGLGLRLIYFSYDVKMKEKGDIPEGYSVSREKKERFSLILESASTNQTSMYLCASSSPGGLNTEAFFGQGTRLTVV.